A selection of T cell receptor beta chains follows, all from one sample in a study of beta chain features in type 1 diabetes. Data came from immunoSEQ multiplex PCR; TCRdb stores just in-frame clones and leaves some out. The sample comprises about 120,000 clones, roughly 15% of which are singletons, and 2.3% rests with the top ten. Sequenced material: central memory CD4+ T cells from blood. The origin of the receptors is a man aged 30 to 39 with type 1 diabetes. CDR3s include the opening cysteine and the closing phenylalanine or tryptophan. A D gene is named only where the DNA matches it firmly. A clone size is listed for some rows: how often the clone was seen (once, few, many), or a class if it is expanded.

>.|.|TRBV4-3|TRBJ2-3
TGCGCCAGCAGCCCCTCAGGGACCACAGATACGCAGTATTTT
CASSPSGTTDTQYF
>.|.|TRBV9|TRBJ1-3
TGTGCCAGCAGCGGCGGTGGCAACACCATATATTTT
CASSGGGNTIYF
>.|TRBD1|TRBV23-1|TRBJ2-1
TGCGCCAGCAGTCCCAAAAGACAGGGGCCCATACTGTTCTTC
CASSPKRQGPILFF
>.|.|TRBV11-2|TRBJ1-2
TGTGCCAGCAGCTTAGGGGGTAGTGGCTATGGCTACACCTTC
CASSLGGSGYGYTF
>.|.|TRBV30|TRBJ2-2
TGTGCCTGGAGCGCATCCACCGGGGAGCTGTTTTTT
CAWSASTGELFF
>.|.|TRBV11-2|TRBJ2-1
TGTGCCAGCAGCTTAATCTATGAGCAGTTCTTC
CASSLIYEQFF
>.|TRBD2|TRBV11-2|TRBJ2-3
TGTGCCAGCAGCTACACTAGCGGGGACTCAGATACGCAGTATTTT
CASSYTSGDSDTQYF
>.|.|TRBV7-2|TRBJ1-2
TGTGCCAGCAGCCCACAGGGCAACTATGGCTACACCTTC
CASSPQGNYGYTF
>.|.|TRBV7-2|TRBJ2-3
TGTGCCAGCAGCTTAGTCGGACAGAGCACAGATACGCAGTATTTT
CASSLVGQSTDTQYF
>few|.|TRBV10-3|TRBJ2-3
TGTGCCACTACCGGGGGCCCAGATACGCAGTATTTT
CATTGGPDTQYF
>.|TRBD1|TRBV29-1|TRBJ1-1
TGCAGCGGGGGACAGGGGAACACTGAAGCTTTCTTT
CSGGQGNTEAFF
>few|.|TRBV4-2|TRBJ2-7
TGTGCCAGCAGCCAAGAATCAGGGAGATTCGGGGACGAGCAGTACTTC
CASSQESGRFGDEQYF
>few|TRBD2|TRBV25-1|TRBJ2-5
TGTGCCAGCAGTAAAGCGGGACCTCAAGAGACCCAGTACTTC
CASSKAGPQETQYF
>.|.|TRBV7-9|TRBJ1-1
TGTGCCAGCAGCTTAGGTGCGGGGAACACTGAAGCTTTCTTT
CASSLGAGNTEAFF
>.|.|TRBV6-5|TRBJ2-3
TGTGCCAGCAGTTACGGAGGGGGCAGAGATACGCAGTATTTT
CASSYGGGRDTQYF